The entry below describes one TCR beta chain. Its antigen remains unknown. The germline CDR1 and CDR2 sequences are MNHNS and SASEGT. This CDR3 region has 15 residues. V lost 8 bases and J lost 9; bases outside the gene matches: 12. TCRdb reprocessed the RT-PCR reads via MiXCR and lists one record per CDR3 protein. The sample holds around 580,000 distinct CDR3 sequences, 14% seen once. This record comes from a study of response to subunit inactivated influenza vaccine. Whole-study results and caveats: Authors suggested that a seasonal influenza vaccination recruits few new T cells each time.

V usage is TRBV6-1 and J usage is TRBJ2-1; TRBD2 matches 11 bases. The sample in question was PBMCs from blood, obtained about 11 days after vaccination. This TCR was recovered from a middle-aged man who received an inactivated influenza vaccine. CDR3 amino acids: CASRSSGGFYTEQFF. Written as DNA, the CDR3 is TGTGCCAGCCGCTCTAGCGGGGGGTTTTATACTGAGCAGTTCTTC.